This T cell receptor beta chain was captured in a study of blood T cell repertoires in COVID-19 (dated by TCRdb to the early 2020s). With regard to the full study: Samples covering the acute and convalescent phases of COVID-19 were provided by collaborators in the United States, Italy and Spain. The material from the prospective study consisted of cDNA or gDNA derived from T cells, B-cell-depleted T cells, or PBMCs. Deeply sampled blood TCRbeta repertoires from subjects exposed to, actively infected with, or recovered from COVID-19 were included in the dataset. The repertoires were released in a freely available public database meant as a resource for research on the immune response to SARS-CoV-2. The samples were drawn from the first 160 participants of the ongoing ImmuneRACE study and from more than 1,000 subjects provided by 6 global collaborators. The sample metadata nearly always contained a de-identified subject ID, COVID-19 status, age in years and sex. Where available, HLA class I and class II types were taken from metadata supplied by the sample provider and were not determined by assay-based typing. Overall study outcomes, separate from this receptor: The amount of clinical and demographic metadata varied by source and participant and was provided uncurated.

Whole blood was collected in K2EDTA tubes by collaborating institutions according to the institutions' own protocols. For TCRbeta analysis, collaborator samples were shipped as frozen whole blood, as isolated PBMCs, or as DNA extracted from either sample type. This clone was counted between two and nine times. The antigen it recognizes is unknown. Base qualities are not provided; no much larger clone lies one nucleotide away. The immunoSEQ Assay, a bias-controlled multiplex PCR, was used to amplify TCRbeta CDR3 regions from genomic DNA. The authors' pipeline ran thus. Within the assay, amplification of reference gene primers was used to estimate how many nucleated cells each sample contained. To quantify the absolute abundance of each unique TCRbeta CDR3 rearrangement, sequence reads were collapsed and filtered. For each sample, productive Simpson clonality was calculated as the square root of Simpson's diversity index over productive rearrangements. Not all clones reach the TCRdb copy of this immuneACCESS table, which keeps in-frame sequences only. Checked studies attribute under half of the gap to unresolved V genes and leave the rest unexplained. Clone size and the V and J calls come from that table; the DNA yielded D and trimming. This sample holds about 140,000 clones; 75% to 80% were observed only once. Roughly 9% of the sample is held by the ten biggest clonotypes.

Sequenced sample: peripheral blood. The clonotype originates from a woman aged 45 to 65 with active or convalescent COVID-19.

The nucleotide sequence reads as follows: TGTGCCAGCAGCGGAAGGGACAGGGGGTACACTGAAGCTTTCTTT. The translation is CASSGRDRGYTEAFF. This chain is built from TRBV3-1 (or the pseudogene TRBV3-2) and TRBJ1-1; a stretch of 11 junction bases matches TRBD1. The germline V gene (reference sequence) gives CDR1 as LGHDT and CDR2 as YNNKEL. From cysteine to phenylalanine, the CDR3 is 15 amino acids long. Here the CDR3 DNA is all that survives: 45 bases in frame from base 1. Trimming leaves V shorter by 5 bases and J shorter by 3 bases, with the junction holding 5 bases beyond the gene matches.